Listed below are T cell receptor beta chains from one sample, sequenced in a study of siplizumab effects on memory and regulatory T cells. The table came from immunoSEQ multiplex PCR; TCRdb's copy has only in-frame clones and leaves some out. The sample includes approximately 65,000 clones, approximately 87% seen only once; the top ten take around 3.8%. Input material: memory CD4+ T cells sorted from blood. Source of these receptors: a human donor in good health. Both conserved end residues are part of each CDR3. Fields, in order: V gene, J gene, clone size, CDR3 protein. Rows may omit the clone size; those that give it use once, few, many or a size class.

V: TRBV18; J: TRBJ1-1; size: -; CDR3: CASSLSGGGDMNTEAFF
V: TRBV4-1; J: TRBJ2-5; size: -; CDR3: CASSQASGVSETQYF
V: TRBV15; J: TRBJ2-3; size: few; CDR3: CATSSRKTGDTQYF
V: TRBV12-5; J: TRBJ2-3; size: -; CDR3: CASGSELSTDTQYF
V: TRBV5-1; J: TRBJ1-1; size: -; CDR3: CASSKTGDVMNTEAFF
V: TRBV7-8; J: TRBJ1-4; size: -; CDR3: CASSSLMGRGNEKLFF
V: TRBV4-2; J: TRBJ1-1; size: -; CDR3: CASSQGDRVNTEAFF
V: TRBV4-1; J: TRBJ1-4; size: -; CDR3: CASSQGPPQAGPGNEKLFF
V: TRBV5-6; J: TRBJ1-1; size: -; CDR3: CASSPAGRTNTEAFF
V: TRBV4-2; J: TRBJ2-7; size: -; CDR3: CASSQLFRYEQYF
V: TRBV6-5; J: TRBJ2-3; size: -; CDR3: CASNPPGTDTQYF
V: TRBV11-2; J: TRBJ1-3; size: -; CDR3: CASSPREGLSSGNTIYF
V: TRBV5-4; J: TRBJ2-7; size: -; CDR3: CASSSAQGRGAYEQYF
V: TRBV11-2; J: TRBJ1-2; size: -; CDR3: CASSSRGGVGYTF
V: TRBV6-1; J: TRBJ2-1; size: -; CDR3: CASSTGLAGAGEQFF
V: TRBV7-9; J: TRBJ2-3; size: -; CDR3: CASSLLSGGPFSTDTQYF
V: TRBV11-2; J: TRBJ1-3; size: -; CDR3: CASSSRQTRSIYF
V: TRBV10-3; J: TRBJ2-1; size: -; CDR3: CAISPRGATFNEQFF
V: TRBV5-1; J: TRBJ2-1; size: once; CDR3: CASSTSGDAGNEQFF
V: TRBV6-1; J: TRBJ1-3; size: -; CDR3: CASSEAPGTGNTIYF
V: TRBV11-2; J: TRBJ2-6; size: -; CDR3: CAHHKETGITGANVLTF
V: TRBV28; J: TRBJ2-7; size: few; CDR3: CASSFGYEQYF
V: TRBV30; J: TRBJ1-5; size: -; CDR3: CAWSDHADQPQHF
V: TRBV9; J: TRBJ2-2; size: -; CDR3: CASSVGLNTGELFF
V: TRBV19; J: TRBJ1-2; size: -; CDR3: CASSPDIYGYTF